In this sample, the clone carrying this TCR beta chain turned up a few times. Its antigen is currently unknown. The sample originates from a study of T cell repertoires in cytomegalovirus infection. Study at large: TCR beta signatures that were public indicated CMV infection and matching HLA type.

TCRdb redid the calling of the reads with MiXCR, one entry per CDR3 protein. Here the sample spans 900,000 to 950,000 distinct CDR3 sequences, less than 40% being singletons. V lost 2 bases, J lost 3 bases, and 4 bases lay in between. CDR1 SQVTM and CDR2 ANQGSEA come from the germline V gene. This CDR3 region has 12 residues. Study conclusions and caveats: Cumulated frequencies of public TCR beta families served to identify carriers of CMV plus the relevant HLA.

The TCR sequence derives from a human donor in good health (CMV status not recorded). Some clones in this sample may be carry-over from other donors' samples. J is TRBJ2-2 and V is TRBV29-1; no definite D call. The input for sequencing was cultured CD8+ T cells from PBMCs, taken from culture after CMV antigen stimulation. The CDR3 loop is CSVEQHTGELFF. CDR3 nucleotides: TGCAGCGTTGAACAGCACACCGGGGAGCTGTTTTTT.